A single sample is the source of the 2 T cell receptor beta chains below, sequenced in a study of blood T cell repertoires in COVID-19. Sequencing was performed with immunoSEQ multiplex PCR; in TCRdb, only in-frame clones are kept and a portion is missing. The table has roughly 200,000 clones, 88% seen once. Sequencing used peripheral blood. The origin of the receptors is a man in his forties or fifties with active or convalescent COVID-19.

This rearrangement joins TRBV7-6 to TRBJ1-2; D is possibly TRBD1 (5 bases). CDR1 is SGHVS, CDR2 FNYEAQ, per germline. The V gene lost 1 base and the J gene lost 1 base, with 19 bases spanning the gap. CDR3 size: 18 residues. The CDR3 DNA sequence: TGTGCCAGCAGCTTAGGGCAGGGCCGATTAGAAAATAACTATGGCTACACCTTC. Translating gives CASSLGQGRLENNYGYTF.

The rearrangement links TRBV3-1 (or the pseudogene TRBV3-2) to TRBJ1-6; 12 nucleotides match TRBD1. The CDR3 is 16 amino acids. Germline V gene lookup returns CDR1 LGHDT and CDR2 YNNKEL (reference sequence). Trimming took 6 bases from V and 9 from J; bases not matched to a gene: 9. DNA for the CDR3: TGTGCCAGCAGGAGGGACAGGGGGCAGACAGGTTCACCCCTCCACTTT. This sequence encodes CASRRDRGQTGSPLHF.